A single sample gave rise to the 22 T cell receptor beta chains below, sequenced in a study of blood T cell repertoires in COVID-19. Data came from immunoSEQ multiplex PCR; TCRdb stores just in-frame clones and leaves some out. The table includes around 190,000 clones, roughly four fifths detected once. Sequencing was done on a sample of peripheral blood. These receptors came from a human donor in a cohort sampled during active COVID-19.

The J gene is TRBJ2-7, the V gene TRBV6-6, with 7 bases aligning to TRBD1. Germline V CDR1 and CDR2: MNHNY, SVGAGI (reference sequence). The length of the CDR3 is 12 residues. J lost 7 bases, V lost 2 bases, and 2 bases had no gene match. The CDR3 DNA is TGTGCCAGCAGTTACGAGACAGGGGAGCAGTACTTC. Protein product: CASSYETGEQYF.

The chain couples TRBV5-4 to TRBJ2-5; TRBD2 is a possible D gene (5 bases). Germline V gives CDR1 SGHNT, CDR2 YYREEE (reference sequence). This CDR3 is built from 12 residues. Trimming removed 3 bases from V and 7 bases from J, with 10 bases in between. This CDR3 reads CASSSGGLTQYF. CDR3 nucleotide sequence: TGTGCCAGCAGCTCCGGAGGTTTGACCCAGTACTTC.

CDR3: CASSLVSSRQNYGYTF. The CDR3 nucleotides are TGTGCCAGCAGCTTGGTCTCTTCGCGGCAGAACTATGGCTACACCTTC. The V gene is TRBV5-6, the J gene TRBJ1-2; no clear D. This CDR3 has 16 residues. Germline V gene data show CDR1 as SGHDT and CDR2 as YYEEEE. Trimming removed 0 bases at V and 2 bases at J, with 14 bases between.

The chain employs TRBV4-1 and TRBJ2-5; TRBD2 is a possible D gene (7 bases). This CDR3 is 15 amino acids long. V dropped 1 base and J dropped 7 bases, with 16 bases sitting between them. In germline, CDR1 is MGHRA, CDR2 YSYEKL. CDR3 sequence: CASSQGDGGRGTQYF. In DNA, the CDR3 is TGCGCCAGCAGCCAAGGCGACGGGGGGCGAGGGACCCAGTACTTC.

This chain connects TRBV11-2 to TRBJ2-7; D is unclear. Between the trimmed V and J ends, which lost 5 bases and 7 bases, there was a span of 9 bases. The germline CDR1 and CDR2 sequences are SGHAT and FQNNGV. The CDR3 covers 11 residues. The CDR3 spells CASSEAGEQYF. The CDR3 region has the DNA TGTGCCAGCAGCGAGGCTGGTGAGCAGTACTTC.

The V call is TRBV7-2, the J call TRBJ1-6; 10 bases match TRBD1. The germline V gene encodes CDR1 SGHTA and CDR2 FQGNSA. Losses at the gene ends were 2 bases for V and 9 bases for J; bases not matched to a gene: 1. The CDR3 is 14 residues long. The CDR3 protein is CASSLRQGASPLHF. DNA for the CDR3: TGTGCCAGCAGCTTAAGACAGGGGGCTTCACCCCTCCACTTT. Together with reference TRBV7-2 and TRBJ1-6, the CDR3 gives the full variable domain: GAGVSQSPSNKVTEKGKDVELRCDPISGHTALYWYRQSLGQGLEFLIYFQGNSAPDKSGLPSDRFSAERTGGSVSTLTIQRTQQEDSAVYLCASSLRQGASPLHFGNGTRLTVT.

The V and J genes are TRBV19 and TRBJ2-7; D not certain. The CDR3 has 14 residues. V dropped 1 base and J dropped 3 bases, with 10 bases sitting between them. Germline V CDR1 and CDR2: LNHDA, SQIVND (reference sequence). CDR3 bases: TGTGCCAGTAGTATAGCGGAGACTCACTACGAGCAGTACTTC. Translating gives CASSIAETHYEQYF.

The chain couples TRBV2 to TRBJ2-1; no clear D gene. Germline V CDR1 and CDR2: SNHLY, FYNNEI. The CDR3 contains 11 residues. V was clipped by 6 bases and J by 4 bases, with 4 bases between them. CDR3 in DNA: TGTGCCAGCAGGGAGTACAATGAGCAGTTCTTC. Protein sequence: CASREYNEQFF.

V usage is TRBV5-6 and J usage is TRBJ1-2; 10 bases match TRBD1. Germline lookup yields CDR1 SGHDT and CDR2 YYEEEE. The CDR3 runs 16 residues. With 4 bases clipped from V and 2 bases from J, the junction kept 8 bases outside the gene matches. The CDR3 DNA reads as TGTGCCAGCAGCCCATCCGGGACAGGGGCGAACTATGGCTACACCTTC. Encoded protein: CASSPSGTGANYGYTF.

The chain combines TRBV6-5 with TRBJ2-5, with a tentative D call TRBD2 (7 bases). Trimming removed 2 bases from V and 5 bases from J, with 18 bases in between. Germline V gene data show CDR1 as MNHEY and CDR2 as SVGAGI. The CDR3 has 16 amino acids. The CDR3 DNA reads TGTGCCAGCAGTTACCTCCCTAGGGGGGGCCCGGAGACCCAGTACTTC. Its protein product is CASSYLPRGGPETQYF.

This sequence joins TRBV6-6 and TRBJ1-1; TRBD1 is a possible D gene (6 bases). The V end lost 5 bases, the J end lost 3 bases, and 16 bases lay between the germline ends. CDR3 length equals 15 residues. Germline CDR1 and CDR2: MNHNY and SVGAGI (reference sequence). The CDR3: CASSILQGMDTEAFF. DNA for the CDR3: TGTGCCAGCAGTATATTACAGGGAATGGACACTGAAGCTTTCTTT.

The chain links TRBV12-3 or TRBV12-4 to TRBJ1-2; 8 bases line up with TRBD1. Germline trimming cut 5 bases from V and 8 bases from J; bases unmatched to any gene: 7. This CDR3 contains 13 residues. The CDR3 loop is CASSQDRGWGYTF. CDR3 in DNA: TGTGCCAGCAGTCAAGACAGGGGCTGGGGCTACACCTTC.

This rearrangement joins TRBV29-1 to TRBJ1-1; D is perhaps TRBD1 (6 bases). This CDR3 is 13 amino acids long. Germline lookup yields CDR1 SQVTM and CDR2 ANQGSEA. V lost 5 bases and J 6 bases, leaving 16 bases between the germline ends. The CDR3 region is CSVPGRGGPEAFF. DNA for the CDR3: TGCAGCGTTCCCGGTAGGGGGGGGCCTGAAGCTTTCTTT.

V and J are TRBV9 and TRBJ1-3; 7 nucleotides line up with TRBD1. This CDR3 region has 18 residues. The junction had 12 bases not matched to a gene; V was cut back by 3 bases and J by 0 bases. Germline CDR1 SGDLS, CDR2 YYNGEE. The CDR3: CASSGAVMGQPSGNTIYF. In DNA form, the CDR3 reads TGTGCCAGCAGCGGGGCCGTAATGGGACAGCCCTCTGGAAACACCATATATTTT.

The V call is TRBV12-5, the J call TRBJ2-3; a weak D match, TRBD1 (6 bases). The germline V gene encodes CDR1 LGHNT and CDR2 FRNRAP. The V and J ends lost 0 bases and 0 bases respectively, with 16 bases between them. This CDR3 comprises 18 residues. CDR3 protein: CASGLVWEGTHSTDTQYF. CDR3 DNA: TGTGCTAGTGGTTTGGTATGGGAAGGGACACATAGCACAGATACGCAGTATTTT.

This chain connects TRBV12-5 to TRBJ2-2; TRBD1 is a possible D gene (5 bases). V was cut by 4 bases and J by 3 bases, with 12 bases left in between. This CDR3 contains 15 residues. Germline-derived CDR1 and CDR2 are LGHNT and FRNRAP. The CDR3 spells CASGWTIEDTGELFF. CDR3 DNA sequence: TGTGCTAGTGGTTGGACAATCGAGGACACCGGGGAGCTGTTTTTT.

The J gene is TRBJ2-7, the V gene TRBV2; 9 bases are a match to TRBD1. CDR1 and CDR2 from the germline V gene are SNHLY and FYNNEI. This CDR3 is 14 amino acids long. V lost 6 bases, J lost 3 bases, and 6 bases stayed unmatched. The CDR3 reads CASRDRGIDYEQYF. The CDR3 bases are TGTGCCAGCAGGGACAGGGGCATAGACTACGAGCAGTACTTC. The full variable domain, its missing parts supplied by reference TRBV2 and TRBJ2-7, is EPEVTQTPSHQVTQMGQEVILRCVPISNHLYFYWYRQILGQKVEFLVSFYNNEISEKSEIFDDQFSVERPDGSNFTLKIRSTKLEDSAMYFCASRDRGIDYEQYFGPGTRLTVT.

This rearrangement joins TRBV2 to TRBJ1-1, with D uncertain. Germline CDR1 is SNHLY and CDR2 is FYNNEI. The ends were cut back, 8 bases at V and 4 bases at J, with 11 bases in the middle. CDR3 length equals 12 residues. The chain's CDR3 is CASGGESTEAFF. CDR3 in DNA: TGTGCCAGCGGTGGGGAGAGCACTGAAGCTTTCTTT. The full variable domain, in which reference TRBV2 and TRBJ1-1 provide the parts outside the CDR3, is EPEVTQTPSHQVTQMGQEVILRCVPISNHLYFYWYRQILGQKVEFLVSFYNNEISEKSEIFDDQFSVERPDGSNFTLKIRSTKLEDSAMYFCASGGESTEAFFGQGTRLTVV.

There are many counts of this clone. The rearrangement uses TRBV5-6 and TRBJ1-3; D is possibly TRBD1 (6 bases). V was clipped by 0 bases and J by 0 bases, with 7 bases between them. Germline CDR1 reads SGHDT; CDR2 reads YYEEEE. The CDR3 covers 15 residues. This chain's CDR3 is CASSLVDSSGNTIYF. Here the CDR3 DNA reads TGTGCCAGCAGCTTGGTGGACAGCTCTGGAAACACCATATATTTT.

Written as DNA, the CDR3 is TGTGCCAGCCGCGGGGGTACCGTGCAGTATTTT. Translation: CASRGGTVQYF. This sequence joins TRBV19 and TRBJ2-3, with 7 bases identical to TRBD2. Trimming removed 9 bases from V and 11 bases from J; junction bases left unmatched: 8. This CDR3 contains 11 residues. The germline V gene has CDR1 LNHDA and CDR2 SQIVND (reference sequence).

The genes are TRBV7-2 and TRBJ2-7; weak D call: TRBD1 (5 bases). V was cut by 5 bases and J by 5 bases, with 16 bases left in between. CDR1 and CDR2 from the germline V gene are SGHTA and FQGNSA. The length of the CDR3 is 14 residues. This chain's CDR3 is CASSPQGLINEQYF. The CDR3, as DNA: TGTGCCAGCAGCCCCCAGGGTCTTATCAACGAGCAGTACTTC.

The chain joins TRBV11-2 to TRBJ2-1, with TRBD2 matching 10 bases. Trimming removed 2 bases from V and 4 bases from J; junction bases left unmatched: 11. The V gene's germline CDR1 is SGHAT and CDR2 FQNNGV. The CDR3 has 18 residues. In DNA form, the CDR3 reads TGTGCCAGCAGCTTAAGGACTAGCGGCTTCCTGGGTTACAATGAGCAGTTCTTC. Translation gives CASSLRTSGFLGYNEQFF.